The source of this T cell receptor beta chain is a study of shared clonotypes between healthy human individuals. Comments on this clone: Antigen specificity is unknown.

Findings and limits, study-wide: Sharing across four donors was highest in naive CD4 (around 5%) and lowest in memory CD8 (roughly 0.4%). What rarefaction showed was incomplete sorted-subset sequencing despite large depth. Clonotypes which were not shared had lower generation probabilities than clonotypes that all four donors shared.

Execution of the assay was at deep level. The method was immunoSEQ multiplex PCR; TCRdb's version includes in-frame clones alone and lacks a portion of them. The repertoire holds about 1 million clones, 60% to 80% seen once, with roughly 1.5% in the top ten. The receptor was derived from a man between 18 and 29 years old in good health. Input material: memory CD4+ T cells sorted from blood. Subset given: CD45RA-negative fraction.

The CDR3 here is CASSLRQGEQYF. The CDR3 DNA reads TGTGCCAGCAGCTTACGACAGGGTGAGCAGTACTTC. The chain is built from TRBV7-2 and TRBJ2-7; 7 nucleotides align to TRBD1. Germline CDR1 reads SGHTA; CDR2 reads FQGNSA. The CDR3 is 12 residues long. J gave up 7 bases and V 2 bases, and 2 bases lay outside the gene matches.